This TCR beta chain came from a study of blood T cell repertoires in COVID-19. Study-level background: Samples came from the United States, Italy and Spain, spanning acute and convalescent COVID-19. T cells, B-cell-depleted T cells, or PBMCs supplied cDNA or gDNA.

Sequenced by immunoSEQ multiplex PCR; TCRdb stores in-frame clones only, minus some. The sample lists about 60,000 clones; nearly 80% were seen once. Germline V gene lookup returns CDR1 LGHDT and CDR2 YNNKEL (reference sequence). Trimming took off 0 bases at V and 8 bases at J, with 10 bases between the two ends. The CDR3 runs to 13 residues. The gene calls are TRBV3-1 (or the pseudogene TRBV3-2) and TRBJ1-2, with D perhaps TRBD1 (6 bases). Specimen: peripheral blood. This receptor was taken from a human donor in a cohort sampled during active COVID-19. CDR3 sequence reads: CASSQDDRWGYTF. CDR3 nucleotides: TGTGCCAGCAGCCAAGATGACAGGTGGGGCTACACCTTC.